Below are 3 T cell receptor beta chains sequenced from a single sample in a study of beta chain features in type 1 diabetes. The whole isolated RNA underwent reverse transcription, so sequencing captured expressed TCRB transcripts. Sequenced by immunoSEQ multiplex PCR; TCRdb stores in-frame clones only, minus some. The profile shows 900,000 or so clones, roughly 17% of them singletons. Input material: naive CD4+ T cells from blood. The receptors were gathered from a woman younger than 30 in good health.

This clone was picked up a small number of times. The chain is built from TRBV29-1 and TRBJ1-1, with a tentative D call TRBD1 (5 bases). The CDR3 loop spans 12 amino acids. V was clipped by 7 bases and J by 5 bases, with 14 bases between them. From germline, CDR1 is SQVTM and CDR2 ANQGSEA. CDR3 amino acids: CSAPQGGTEAFF. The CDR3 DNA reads TGCAGCGCCCCGCAGGGAGGAACTGAAGCTTTCTTT.

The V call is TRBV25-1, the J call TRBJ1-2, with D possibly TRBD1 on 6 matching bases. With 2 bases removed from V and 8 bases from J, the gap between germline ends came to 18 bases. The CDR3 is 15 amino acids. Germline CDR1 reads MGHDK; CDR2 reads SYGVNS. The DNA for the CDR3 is TGTGCCAGCAGTGAAGTACAGGGCCGACCGGGGGGCTACACCTTC. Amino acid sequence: CASSEVQGRPGGYTF.

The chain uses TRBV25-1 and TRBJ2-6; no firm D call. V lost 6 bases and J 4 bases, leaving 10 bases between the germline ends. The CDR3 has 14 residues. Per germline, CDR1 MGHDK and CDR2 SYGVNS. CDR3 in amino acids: CASSSARGANVLTF. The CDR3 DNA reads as TGTGCCAGCAGCTCAGCTCGGGGGGCCAACGTCCTGACTTTC.